This TCR beta chain comes out of a study of vaccination effects on CD4 cells after COVID-19 (dated by TCRdb to 2021 to 2024). Background for the entire study: Participants received two doses of either the BNT162b2 or the mRNA-1273 mRNA SARS-CoV-2 vaccine. SARS-CoV-2 spike-specific CD4+ TCR repertoires from before and after mRNA vaccination were compared in COVID-19 convalescent patients and in infection-naive vaccine recipients. A total of some eleven COVID-19 convalescent patients and several SARS-CoV-2-naive healthy vaccine recipients were included in the full study. Cultures from other donors in the study were sequenced using the Oncomine TCR Beta short-read assay on an Illumina iSeq 100.

A note on this clone: What this receptor recognizes is not known. No base-level quality is on record; no much larger clone is a single base apart.

Library preparation was by the immunoSEQ multiplex PCR assay. DNA from the cultured and isolated CD4+ T cells underwent TCR beta CDR3 sequencing. The published analysis was carried out like this. Non-productive TCR sequences were removed, reads were trimmed to the CDR3 region, and CDR3s of at least 7 amino acids were retained. Antigen-specific clonotypes were identified with the MANAFEST web app by comparing expansion in peptide wells against reference cultures. To be called positive, a clone needed expansion at FDR<0.05 compared with the reference and with all other wells, an odds ratio greater than 5, and a frequency greater than 0.1% in two replicate wells. Cross-reactive clonotypes were defined as significantly expanded in SARS-CoV-2 spike wells and in at least one common cold coronavirus spike condition. Using the stringdist R package, CDR3 similarity was measured by Levenshtein distance, and unrooted trees were constructed with ape in R 3.6.1. The table comes from immuneACCESS by way of TCRdb, which keeps in-frame sequences with V and J called. Part of the clones is missing from these tables; in studies checked, under half for an unresolved V gene and the rest for unknown reasons. The DNA gave D and trimming, while V, J and clone size come from that table. The sample has some 59,000 clones on record, approximately 79% of them singletons. Together, the top ten hold 2.4% of the sample.

To identify antigen-specific CD4+ T cell clonotypes by their expansion, the ViraFEST assay first stimulated PBMC with viral peptide pools and then applied TCR sequencing. After around 11 days of culture, CD4+ T cells were isolated with the EasySep CD4+ T cell isolation kit. The absence of prior SARS-CoV-2 infection in healthy vaccine recipients was confirmed by negative nucleocapsid antibodies before and after vaccination. Each well held around 2 million PBMC cultured in IMDM containing approximately 5% human AB serum, 8.5 to 10 IU/ml IL-2 and gentamicin, along with around 9.1 ug/ml peptides. Half of the culture medium was replaced with fresh IL-2-containing medium on days 3 and 7. Unless otherwise noted, each peptide stimulation condition was cultured in triplicate wells. PBMC were separated from whole blood using Ficoll-Paque Plus gradient centrifugation and were then either cryopreserved at -140C or used fresh. Overlapping peptide pools spanned the spike proteins of SARS-CoV-2 and the common cold coronaviruses HCoV-NL63, HCoV-OC43 and HCoV-229E. Genomic DNA was extracted from cultured CD4+ T cells with the QIAamp micro DNA kit.

General conclusions and limits of the study: In healthy vaccine recipients, vaccine-induced clones were almost all SARS-CoV-2 mono-reactive, with only 1 of 255 being cross-reactive with common cold coronaviruses. The study was limited by a small number of convalescent patients, and early post-infection timepoints were lacking. Both infection-induced and vaccine-induced clones contracted markedly at late post-vaccination timepoints, which is consistent with waning T cell responses.

CDR1 is given as SGHAT and CDR2 as FQNNGV, both from the germline V gene. The CDR3 runs 14 residues from the cysteine to the phenylalanine. Only CDR3 DNA remains: 42 bases, in frame from the first base. V is reduced by 0 bases and J by 6 bases, leaving a spacing of 11 bases between them. Specimen: CD4+ T cells from PBMCs cultured with HCoV-229E spike peptides, collected before COVID-19 vaccination. The cell subset or site label of this sample denotes: HCoV-229E spike overlapping peptide pool stimulation. This TCR derives from a human donor who received a COVID-19 vaccine. The sequence links TRBV11-2 to TRBJ1-2; a weak D assignment points to TRBD1 (5 bases agree). The CDR3 region: CASSLDRGGDGYTF. At the DNA level, the sequence is TGTGCCAGCAGCTTAGATCGGGGGGGAGATGGCTACACCTTC.